This TCR beta chain is from a study of beta chain features in type 1 diabetes. Sorting based on CD45RO/CCR7/CD25/CD127/CD95/CD27 separated CD4+ naive, central memory, regulatory and stem cell-like memory cells. This CDR3 spans 16 amino acids. Germline CDR1 reads MGHDK; CDR2 reads SYGVNS. Germline trimming cut 3 bases from V and 8 bases from J; bases unmatched to any gene: 13. Regarding the study as a whole: Naive, central memory and Treg TCRB repertoires appeared more alike in patients than in healthy donors.

Reverse transcription of all isolated RNA meant that expressed TCRB transcripts were sequenced. The assay was immunoSEQ multiplex PCR, and TCRdb's table has in-frame clones only and misses some. Altogether approximately 380,000 clones are present, roughly 16% being singletons, with the ten largest covering approximately 0.02%. As concerns this clone: Its antigen remains unidentified.

The sample taken for sequencing was naive CD4+ T cells from blood. The genes are TRBV25-1 and TRBJ2-1; 7 bases agree with TRBD2. This clonotype was obtained from a young woman in good health. CDR3 sequence reads: CASSDRGGGPGDEQFF. The DNA for the CDR3 is TGTGCCAGCAGTGATCGTGGGGGAGGGCCAGGAGATGAGCAGTTCTTC. Filled out from reference TRBV25-1 and TRBJ2-1, the complete variable domain reads EADIYQTPRYLVIGTGKKITLECSQTMGHDKMYWYQQDPGMELHLIHYSYGVNSTEKGDLSSESTVSRIRTEHFPLTLESARPSHTSQYLCASSDRGGGPGDEQFFGPGTRLTVL.